The clone carrying this TCR beta chain was detected a few times. Its ends do not fully match the called genes, so a read error is possible. This specimen belongs to a study of blood T cell repertoires in COVID-19. Study-wide background: COVID-19 samples collected from the United States, Italy and Spain covered acute and convalescent phases. Sources were T cells, B-cell-depleted T cells, or PBMCs; the material itself was cDNA or gDNA.

In the authors' workflow: Reference gene primer amplification gave nucleated cell count estimates. The repertoire was sequenced with immunoSEQ multiplex PCR; TCRdb's copy has only in-frame clones and lacks some. For V, J and clone size, that table is used; D and trimming come from the DNA. The sample includes about 85,000 clones, roughly 88% seen only once; the top ten take approximately 5%. The CDR3 is made up of 16 amino acids. Germline loops: CDR1 LNHDA, CDR2 SQIVND (reference sequence). This rearrangement joins TRBV19 to TRBJ1-1; 8 bases line up with TRBD1. This receptor was obtained from a woman aged 80 or over with acute or convalescent COVID-19. Sequencing input: peripheral blood. The CDR3 DNA reads as TGTGCCAGTAGTTTCCGACAGGGGCCGTGGAACTCTGAAGCTTTCTTT. Protein: CASSFRQGPWNSEAFF.